This is a list of T cell receptor beta chains from one sample in a study of identical twins. A single record per CDR3 protein comes from TCRdb applying MiXCR to the 5' RACE reads. The data show 450,000 or so distinct CDR3 sequences, around 24% seen once. These records were also assigned to another study, of T cells expressing NK-cell markers.

The sample comprised CD4+ T cells sorted from blood. These receptors came from a woman aged 18-29 years in good health. Both conserved end residues are trimmed from each CDR3. The order of the fields is J gene, V gene, CDR3 protein.

TRBJ2-3	TRBV2	ASKRDTDTQY
TRBJ2-2	TRBV2	ASSIAGPPGELF
TRBJ2-3	TRBV7-2	ASRRTSGAADTQY
TRBJ1-5	TRBV6-5	ASSYDRVQPQH
TRBJ2-7	TRBV7-9	ASSLSGAAYEQY
TRBJ2-2	TRBV12-3/TRBV12-4	ASTSWVSGELF
TRBJ2-3	TRBV12-3/TRBV12-4	ASSLTSGTADTQY
TRBJ2-1	TRBV21-1	ASSKGSLDLGDEQF
TRBJ2-7	TRBV25-1	ASSDNEGYEQY
TRBJ2-7	TRBV20-1	SARGTSGVDEQY
TRBJ1-1	TRBV6-1	ASRNRRGLTEAF
TRBJ2-5	TRBV2	AIGRGFEGAQY
TRBJ2-2	TRBV7-2	ASSLVGFARNTGELF
TRBJ2-7	TRBV20-1	SAVKPPGSSY
TRBJ2-3	TRBV2	ASSLRLAGSADTQY
TRBJ2-5	TRBV20-1	SAALGGGETQY
TRBJ2-5	TRBV11-3	ASSWNRVGQETQY
TRBJ2-7	TRBV5-1	ASSPGQASYEQY
TRBJ2-7	TRBV7-9	ATLKLGQGEQY